These 25 T cell receptor beta chains share one sample of origin, sequenced in a study of blood T cell repertoires in COVID-19. The table came from immunoSEQ multiplex PCR; TCRdb's copy has only in-frame clones and leaves some out. This table holds under 100,000 clones, around 90% found once. The material sequenced was peripheral blood. The receptors were gathered from a man in his fifties or sixties with active COVID-19.

This clone was seen a handful of times. The J gene is TRBJ1-5, the V gene TRBV19; TRBD1 matches at 7 bases. The CDR3 sequence is 14 residues long. The junction had 3 bases not matched to a gene; V was cut back by 6 bases and J by 1 base. Germline V gives CDR1 LNHDA, CDR2 SQIVND (reference sequence). The CDR3 DNA sequence: TGTGCCAGTAGGCGGGACAGCAGCAATCAGCCCCAGCATTTT. It translates to CASRRDSSNQPQHF.

V is TRBV10-1 and J is TRBJ2-2; 9 bases are a match to TRBD1. CDR3 length: 16 amino acids. Germline CDR1 and CDR2: WNHNN and SYGVQD (reference sequence). Germline trimming cut 7 bases from V and 5 bases from J; bases unmatched to any gene: 11. CDR3 sequence (DNA): TGCGCCAGCACGATAGACAGGGGGGGTATAACCGGGGAGCTGTTTTTT. This codes for CASTIDRGGITGELFF.

The chain is built from TRBV29-1 and TRBJ1-1; maybe TRBD1 (6 bases). CDR1 is SQVTM, CDR2 ANQGSEA, per germline. The CDR3 is made up of 14 amino acids. The ends were cut back, 4 bases at V and 7 bases at J, with 19 bases in the middle. Here the CDR3 DNA reads TGCAGCGTTGGGGGACAAAGCGAGGGTGGTGAAGCTTTCTTT. The encoded protein is CSVGGQSEGGEAFF.

The chain recombines TRBV11-2 with TRBJ1-3; TRBD1 is a possible D gene (6 bases). From germline, CDR1 is SGHAT and CDR2 FQNNGV. Trimming pared 3 bases from V and 4 bases from J, leaving 13 bases between. CDR3 size: 15 residues. The CDR3 region has the DNA TGTGCCAGCAGCTTCCAGGTCCAGGGGGGAAACACCATATATTTT. It translates to CASSFQVQGGNTIYF.

The rearrangement uses TRBV3-1 (or the pseudogene TRBV3-2) and TRBJ2-1; TRBD2 aligns across 10 bases. Germline CDR1 reads LGHDT; CDR2 reads YNNKEL (reference sequence). This CDR3 is 16 amino acids long. V was clipped by 0 bases and J by 7 bases; unmatched bases: 6. The CDR3 bases are TGTGCCAGCAGCCAAGAACCTAGCGGGAGTTATAATGAGCAGTTCTTC. This codes for CASSQEPSGSYNEQFF.

The genes are TRBV9 and TRBJ2-1; D possibly corresponds to TRBD2 (5 bases). Germline-derived CDR1 and CDR2 are SGDLS and YYNGEE. V was clipped by 0 bases and J by 7 bases, with 20 bases between them. The CDR3 runs to 17 residues. The CDR3: CASSVEASLSTGNEQFF. DNA for the CDR3: TGTGCCAGCAGCGTAGAGGCTAGCCTCTCCACGGGGAATGAGCAGTTCTTC.

The chain joins TRBV11-3 to TRBJ1-2; 11 nucleotides line up with TRBD1. Per the germline V gene, CDR1 is SGHNT and CDR2 is YENEEA. There are 15 residues in the CDR3. Germline trimming cut 5 bases from V and 6 bases from J; bases unmatched to any gene: 8. In DNA form, the CDR3 reads TGTGCCAGCAGCCCGGGGACAGGGGGGGGAAATGGCTACACCTTC. This gives the protein CASSPGTGGGNGYTF.

The V gene is TRBV9, the J gene TRBJ2-1; 10 nucleotides agree with TRBD2. This CDR3 region has 18 residues. Germline trimming cut 0 bases from V and 1 base from J; bases unmatched to any gene: 7. Germline lookup yields CDR1 SGDLS and CDR2 YYNGEE. The CDR3 DNA sequence: TGTGCCAGCAGCGTAGACCCTAGCGGGAGACCTTCCTACAATGAGCAGTTCTTC. Amino acid sequence: CASSVDPSGRPSYNEQFF.

The V call is TRBV5-4, the J call TRBJ1-6; 11 positions agree with TRBD1. Per the germline V gene, CDR1 is SGHNT and CDR2 is YYREEE (reference sequence). The CDR3 spans 16 residues. V gave up 4 bases and J gave up 5 bases; unmatched junction bases: 5. CDR3 sequence (DNA): TGTGCCAGCAGCCTAGGACAGGGGGCGCATAATTCACCCCTCCACTTT. This gives the protein CASSLGQGAHNSPLHF.

The V and J genes are TRBV5-8 and TRBJ2-2, with D unresolved. Germline CDR1 reads SGHTS; CDR2 reads YDEGEE. The CDR3 length is 16 residues. V lost 1 base and J 0 bases, leaving 10 bases between the germline ends. This CDR3 reads CASSLRRITNTGELFF. The CDR3 bases are TGTGCCAGCAGCTTGAGGCGGATCACGAACACCGGGGAGCTGTTTTTT.

The V gene is TRBV11-2, the J gene TRBJ1-2; no reliable D call. Germline V gene data show CDR1 as SGHAT and CDR2 as FQNNGV. The CDR3 runs to 14 residues. V gave up 3 bases and J gave up 1 base, with 9 bases separating them. In DNA, the CDR3 is TGTGCCAGCAGCTTGGCGGGGATTAACTATGGCTACACCTTC. Translation gives CASSLAGINYGYTF.

The V gene is TRBV9, the J gene TRBJ1-2; D is unresolved. Germline V gene sequence: CDR1 SGDLS, CDR2 YYNGEE. This CDR3 region has 14 residues. Trimming took 0 bases from V and 3 from J, leaving 9 bases between them. The CDR3 loop reads CASSVASLDYGYTF. The CDR3 nucleotides are TGTGCCAGCAGCGTAGCCAGTTTGGACTATGGCTACACCTTC.

The chain links TRBV28 to TRBJ2-7, with D perhaps TRBD1 (5 bases). Germline V gives CDR1 MDHEN, CDR2 SYDVKM. CDR3 length: 15 residues. V lost 6 bases and J 1 base, leaving 16 bases between the germline ends. The CDR3 region is CASRSRQLLSYEQYF. As DNA, the CDR3 is TGTGCCAGCAGGTCTCGACAGCTCCTATCCTACGAGCAGTACTTC.

V is TRBV5-1 and J is TRBJ2-5, with D possibly being TRBD2 (7 bases). The CDR3 is 16 residues long. V was trimmed by 4 bases and J by 5 bases, leaving 21 bases between them. The V gene's germline CDR1 is SGHRS and CDR2 YFSETQ. The CDR3 sequence: CASSPGGGGGLETQYF. The DNA of the CDR3 is TGCGCCAGCAGCCCCGGAGGGGGGGGCGGACTGGAGACCCAGTACTTC.

The J gene is TRBJ2-3, the V gene TRBV27; D gene ambiguous. Germline loops: CDR1 MNHEY, CDR2 SMNVEV (reference sequence). The CDR3 is 15 residues long. The germline V and J ends were trimmed by 8 bases and 7 bases, with 22 bases remaining between them. CDR3 nucleotide sequence: TGTGCCAGCGGGCGCAAGAGCCTGTTAGACCATACGCAGTATTTT. Protein: CASGRKSLLDHTQYF.

The chain carries TRBV5-6 and TRBJ2-5, with 7 nucleotides matching TRBD2. Germline lookup yields CDR1 SGHDT and CDR2 YYEEEE. The length of the CDR3 is 15 residues. V shed 0 bases, J shed 1 base, and the junction held 3 bases outside the gene matches. The CDR3, as DNA: TGTGCCAGCAGCTTGGTGCCTAGCGGCCAAGAGACCCAGTACTTC. Residues: CASSLVPSGQETQYF. Using reference TRBV5-6 and TRBJ2-5 for the parts outside the CDR3, the full variable domain is DAGVTQSPTHLIKTRGQQVTLRCSPKSGHDTVSWYQQALGQGPQFIFQYYEEEERQRGNFPDRFSGHQFPNYSSELNVNALLLGDSALYLCASSLVPSGQETQYFGPGTRLLVL.

V is TRBV18 and J is TRBJ1-6; 8 bases are shared with TRBD1. V was clipped by 6 bases and J by 1 base; unmatched bases: 5. CDR1 is KGHSH and CDR2 is LQKENI in the germline V gene. The CDR3 consists of 16 residues. DNA for the CDR3: TGTGCCAGCTCCTCAGGGGGCTGGTCCTATAATTCACCCCTCCACTTT. It yields the protein CASSSGGWSYNSPLHF. Filled out from reference TRBV18 and TRBJ1-6, the complete variable domain reads NAGVMQNPRHLVRRRGQEARLRCSPMKGHSHVYWYRQLPEEGLKFMVYLQKENIIDESGMPKERFSAEFPKEGPSILRIQQVVRGDSAAYFCASSSGGWSYNSPLHFGNGTRLTVT.

The V gene is TRBV11-2, the J gene TRBJ2-1; the D gene is possibly TRBD2 (6 bases). The V end lost 1 base, the J end lost 7 bases, and 14 bases lay between the germline ends. Germline CDR1 is SGHAT and CDR2 is FQNNGV. The CDR3 loop spans 15 amino acids. Written as DNA, the CDR3 is TGTGCCAGCAGCTTAGGTCCGGGAGAGGGGAATGAGCAGTTCTTC. It codes for CASSLGPGEGNEQFF.

The V gene is TRBV18, the J gene TRBJ2-5, with 7 nucleotides matching TRBD1. The J segment lost 2 bases and the V segment lost 2 bases, leaving 8 bases of the junction unmatched. Germline loops: CDR1 KGHSH, CDR2 LQKENI. The CDR3 has 16 residues. The CDR3: CASSPSLGTAQETQYF. The CDR3, as DNA: TGTGCCAGCTCACCAAGTCTTGGGACAGCACAAGAGACCCAGTACTTC.

The chain couples TRBV5-1 to TRBJ1-5, with 9 bases aligning to TRBD1. Germline-derived CDR1 and CDR2 are SGHRS and YFSETQ. There are 18 residues in the CDR3. V gave up 0 bases and J gave up 4 bases; unmatched junction bases: 11. DNA for the CDR3: TGCGCCAGCAGCTTGGGGACAGGGGCCCTATGGGAGAATCAGCCCCAGCATTTT. It translates to CASSLGTGALWENQPQHF. Complete variable domain (other parts from reference TRBV5-1 and TRBJ1-5): KAGVTQTPRYLIKTRGQQVTLSCSPISGHRSVSWYQQTPGQGLQFLFEYFSETQRNKGNFPGRFSGRQFSNSRSEMNVSTLELGDSALYLCASSLGTGALWENQPQHFGDGTRLSIL.

The V call is TRBV6-5, the J call TRBJ1-2, with D maybe TRBD1 (5 bases). The CDR3 covers 15 residues. Germline CDR1 is MNHEY and CDR2 is SVGAGI. V was shortened by 6 bases and J by 5 bases, with 19 bases between the two germline ends. The CDR3 is CASSAQGTPLYGYTF. CDR3 coding DNA: TGTGCCAGCAGCGCTCAGGGAACGCCACTTTATGGCTACACCTTC.

The rearrangement links TRBV5-4 to TRBJ2-1, with 10 bases matching TRBD2. Germline V gene sequence: CDR1 SGHNT, CDR2 YYREEE (reference sequence). The CDR3 loop spans 14 amino acids. Trimming at V came to 1 base and at J to 10 bases, leaving 5 bases not matched to a gene. The CDR3 spells CASSLSGGAGEQFF. The CDR3, as DNA: TGTGCCAGCAGCTTGAGCGGGGGGGCAGGGGAGCAGTTCTTC. Filled out from reference TRBV5-4 and TRBJ2-1, the complete variable domain reads ETGVTQSPTHLIKTRGQQVTLRCSSQSGHNTVSWYQQALGQGPQFIFQYYREEENGRGNFPPRFSGLQFPNYSSELNVNALELDDSALYLCASSLSGGAGEQFFGPGTRLTVL.

The V call is TRBV6-5, the J call TRBJ1-2, with TRBD1 identical over 7 bases. J lost 8 bases, V lost 5 bases, and 8 bases had no gene match. The CDR3 length is 13 residues. Germline V gene sequence: CDR1 MNHEY, CDR2 SVGAGI. The CDR3 here is CASSLTGVRGYTF. The CDR3 region has the DNA TGTGCCAGCAGTCTAACAGGGGTGAGGGGCTACACCTTC.

The chain has TRBV28 and TRBJ1-2, with D perhaps matching TRBD1 (6 bases). Germline V gene data show CDR1 as MDHEN and CDR2 as SYDVKM. The CDR3 is 13 amino acids. V dropped 6 bases and J dropped 4 bases, with 12 bases sitting between them. CDR3 in amino acids: CASSVNRAYGYTF. The DNA for the CDR3 is TGTGCCAGCAGCGTTAACAGGGCCTATGGCTACACCTTC.

The chain joins TRBV5-6 to TRBJ2-1; 8 bases map to TRBD1. The ends lost 5 bases at V and 10 bases at J; junction bases unmatched: 8. CDR1 SGHDT and CDR2 YYEEEE come from the germline V gene. CDR3 length: 13 residues. Here the CDR3 DNA reads TGTGCCAGCAGAGGACAGGGTTTCAGGGAGCAGTTCTTC. It encodes CASRGQGFREQFF. Variable domain in full (rest from reference TRBV5-6 and TRBJ2-1): DAGVTQSPTHLIKTRGQQVTLRCSPKSGHDTVSWYQQALGQGPQFIFQYYEEEERQRGNFPDRFSGHQFPNYSSELNVNALLLGDSALYLCASRGQGFREQFFGPGTRLTVL.